This passage covers 3 T cell receptor beta chains from one sample sequenced in a study of blood T cell repertoires in COVID-19. Assay used: immunoSEQ multiplex PCR; TCRdb lists only in-frame clones, some missing. The sample holds 250,000 to 350,000 clones, around 87% seen once. The specimen sequenced was peripheral blood. Receptor source: a woman between 45 and 60 years old who had recovered from COVID-19.

The chain links TRBV12-3 or TRBV12-4 to TRBJ1-3; D ambiguous. The CDR3 covers 13 residues. Trimming cost V 6 bases and J 1 base, with 7 bases left between them. Here the CDR3 reads CASRLLSGNTIYF. The CDR3 DNA reads TGTGCCAGCAGGCTACTTTCTGGAAACACCATATATTTT.

The table lists this clone with a count of one. The chain has TRBV6-5 and TRBJ2-7; D is possibly TRBD1 (6 bases). The CDR3 consists of 14 residues. CDR1 and CDR2 from the germline V gene are MNHEY and SVGAGI. Trimming removed 6 bases at V and 3 bases at J, with 15 bases between. Written as DNA, the CDR3 is TGTGCCAGCAGCCCAACAGGACAGAACTACGAGCAGTACTTC. Its protein product is CASSPTGQNYEQYF.

The chain joins TRBV9 to TRBJ1-6, with 9 bases lining up with TRBD1. Germline V gene lookup returns CDR1 SGDLS and CDR2 YYNGEE. The V and J ends lost 3 bases and 9 bases, in that order; junction bases with no gene match: 7. This CDR3 contains 15 residues. The CDR3 DNA is TGTGCCAGCAGCGCAACAGGGGGCAGTTCTTCACCCCTCCACTTT. Translation gives CASSATGGSSSPLHF. Supplemented by reference TRBV9 and TRBJ1-6, the full variable domain reads DSGVTQTPKHLITATGQRVTLRCSPRSGDLSVYWYQQSLDQGLQFLIQYYNGEERAKGNILERFSAQQFPDLHSELNLSSLELGDSALYFCASSATGGSSSPLHFGNGTRLTVT.